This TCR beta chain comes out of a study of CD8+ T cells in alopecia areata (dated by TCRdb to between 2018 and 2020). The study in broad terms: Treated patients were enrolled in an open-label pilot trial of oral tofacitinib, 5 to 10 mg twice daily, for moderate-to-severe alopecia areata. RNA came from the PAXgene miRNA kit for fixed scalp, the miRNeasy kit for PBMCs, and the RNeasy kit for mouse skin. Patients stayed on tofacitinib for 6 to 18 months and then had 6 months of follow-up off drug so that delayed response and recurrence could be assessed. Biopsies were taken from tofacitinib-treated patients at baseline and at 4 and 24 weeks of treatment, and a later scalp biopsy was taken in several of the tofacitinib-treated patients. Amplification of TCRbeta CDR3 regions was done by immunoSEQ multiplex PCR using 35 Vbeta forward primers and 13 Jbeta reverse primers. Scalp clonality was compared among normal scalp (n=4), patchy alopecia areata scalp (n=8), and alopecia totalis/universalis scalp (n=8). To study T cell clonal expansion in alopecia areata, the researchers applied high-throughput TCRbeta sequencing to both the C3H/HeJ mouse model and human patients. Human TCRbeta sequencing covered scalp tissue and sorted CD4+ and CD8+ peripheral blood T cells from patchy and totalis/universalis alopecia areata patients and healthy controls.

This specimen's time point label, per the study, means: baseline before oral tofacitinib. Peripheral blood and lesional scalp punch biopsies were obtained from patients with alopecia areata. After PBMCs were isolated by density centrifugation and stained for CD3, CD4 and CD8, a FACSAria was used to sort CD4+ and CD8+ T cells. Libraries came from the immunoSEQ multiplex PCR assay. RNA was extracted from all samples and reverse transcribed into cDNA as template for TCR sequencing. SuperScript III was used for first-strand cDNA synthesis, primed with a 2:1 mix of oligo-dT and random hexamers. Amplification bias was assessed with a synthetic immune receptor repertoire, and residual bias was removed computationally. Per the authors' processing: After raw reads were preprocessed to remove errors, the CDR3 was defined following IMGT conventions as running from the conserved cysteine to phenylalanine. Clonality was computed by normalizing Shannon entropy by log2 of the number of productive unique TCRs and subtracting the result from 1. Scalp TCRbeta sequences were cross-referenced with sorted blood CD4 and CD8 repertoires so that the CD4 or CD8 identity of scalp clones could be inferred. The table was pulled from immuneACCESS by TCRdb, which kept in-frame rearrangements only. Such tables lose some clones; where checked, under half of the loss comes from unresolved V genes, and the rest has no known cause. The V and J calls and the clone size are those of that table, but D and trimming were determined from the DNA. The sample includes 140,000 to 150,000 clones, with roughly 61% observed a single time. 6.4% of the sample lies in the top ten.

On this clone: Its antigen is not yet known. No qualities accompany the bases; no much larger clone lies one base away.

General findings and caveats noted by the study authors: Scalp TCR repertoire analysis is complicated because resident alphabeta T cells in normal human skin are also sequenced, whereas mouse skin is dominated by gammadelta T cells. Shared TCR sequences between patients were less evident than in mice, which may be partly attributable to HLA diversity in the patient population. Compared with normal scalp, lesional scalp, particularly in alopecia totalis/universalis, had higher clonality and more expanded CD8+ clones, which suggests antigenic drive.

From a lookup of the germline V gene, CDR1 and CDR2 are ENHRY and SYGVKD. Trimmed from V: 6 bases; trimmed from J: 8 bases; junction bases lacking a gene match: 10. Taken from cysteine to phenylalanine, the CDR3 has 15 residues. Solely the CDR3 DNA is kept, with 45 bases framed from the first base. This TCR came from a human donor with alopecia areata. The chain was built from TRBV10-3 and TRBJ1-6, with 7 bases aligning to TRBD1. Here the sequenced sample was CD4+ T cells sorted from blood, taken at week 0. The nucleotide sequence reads TGTGCCATCAGCGATCAGACAGGGATTTATTCACCCCTCCACTTT. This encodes CAISDQTGIYSPLHF.